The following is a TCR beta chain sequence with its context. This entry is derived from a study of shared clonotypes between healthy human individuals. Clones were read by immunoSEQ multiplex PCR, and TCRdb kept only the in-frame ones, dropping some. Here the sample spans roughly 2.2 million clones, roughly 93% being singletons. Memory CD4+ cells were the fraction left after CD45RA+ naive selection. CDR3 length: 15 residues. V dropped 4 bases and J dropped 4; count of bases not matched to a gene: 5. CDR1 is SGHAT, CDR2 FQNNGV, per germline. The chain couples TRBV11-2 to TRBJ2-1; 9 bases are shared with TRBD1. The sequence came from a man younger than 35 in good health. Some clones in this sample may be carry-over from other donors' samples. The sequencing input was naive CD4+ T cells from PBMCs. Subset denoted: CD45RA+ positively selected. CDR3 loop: CASSSDRGLYNEQFF. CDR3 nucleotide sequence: TGTGCCAGCAGCTCCGACAGGGGGTTGTACAATGAGCAGTTCTTC.